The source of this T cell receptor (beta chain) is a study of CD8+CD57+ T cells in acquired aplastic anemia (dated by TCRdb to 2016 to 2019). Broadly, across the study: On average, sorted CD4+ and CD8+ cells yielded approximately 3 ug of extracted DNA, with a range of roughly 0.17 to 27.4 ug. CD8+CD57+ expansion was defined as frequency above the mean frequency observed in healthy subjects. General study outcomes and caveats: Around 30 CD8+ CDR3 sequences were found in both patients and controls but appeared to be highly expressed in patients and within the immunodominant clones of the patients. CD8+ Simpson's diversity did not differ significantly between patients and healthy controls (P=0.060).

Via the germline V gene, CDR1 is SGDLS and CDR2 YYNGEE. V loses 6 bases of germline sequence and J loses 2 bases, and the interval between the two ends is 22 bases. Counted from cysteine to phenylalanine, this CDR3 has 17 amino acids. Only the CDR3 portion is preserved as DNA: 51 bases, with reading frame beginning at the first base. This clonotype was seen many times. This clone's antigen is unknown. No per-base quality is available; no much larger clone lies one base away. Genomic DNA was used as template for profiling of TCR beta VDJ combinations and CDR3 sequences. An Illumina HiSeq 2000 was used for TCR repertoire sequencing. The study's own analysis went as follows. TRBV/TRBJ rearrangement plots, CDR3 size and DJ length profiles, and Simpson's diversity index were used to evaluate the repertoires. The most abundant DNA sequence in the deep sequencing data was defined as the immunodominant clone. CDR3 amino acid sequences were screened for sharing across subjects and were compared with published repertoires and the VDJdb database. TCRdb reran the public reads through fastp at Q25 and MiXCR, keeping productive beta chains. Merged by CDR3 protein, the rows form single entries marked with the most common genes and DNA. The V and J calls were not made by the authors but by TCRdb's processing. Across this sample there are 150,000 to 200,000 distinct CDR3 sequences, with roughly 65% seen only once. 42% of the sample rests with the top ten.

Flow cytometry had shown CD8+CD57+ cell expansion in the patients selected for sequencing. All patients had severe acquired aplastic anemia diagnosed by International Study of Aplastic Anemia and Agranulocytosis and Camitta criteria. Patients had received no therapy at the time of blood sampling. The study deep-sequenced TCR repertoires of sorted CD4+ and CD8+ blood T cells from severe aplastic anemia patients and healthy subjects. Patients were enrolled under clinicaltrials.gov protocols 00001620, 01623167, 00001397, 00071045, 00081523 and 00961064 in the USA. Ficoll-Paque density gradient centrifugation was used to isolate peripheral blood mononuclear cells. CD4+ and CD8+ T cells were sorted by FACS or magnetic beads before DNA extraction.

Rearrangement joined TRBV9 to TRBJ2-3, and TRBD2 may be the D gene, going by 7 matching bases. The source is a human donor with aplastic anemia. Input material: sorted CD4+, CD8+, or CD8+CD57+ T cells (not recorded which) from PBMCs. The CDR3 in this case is CASTPLGAGADTDTQYF. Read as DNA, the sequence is TGTGCCAGCACCCCCCTTGGGGCGGGGGCTGACACAGATACGCAGTATTTT.